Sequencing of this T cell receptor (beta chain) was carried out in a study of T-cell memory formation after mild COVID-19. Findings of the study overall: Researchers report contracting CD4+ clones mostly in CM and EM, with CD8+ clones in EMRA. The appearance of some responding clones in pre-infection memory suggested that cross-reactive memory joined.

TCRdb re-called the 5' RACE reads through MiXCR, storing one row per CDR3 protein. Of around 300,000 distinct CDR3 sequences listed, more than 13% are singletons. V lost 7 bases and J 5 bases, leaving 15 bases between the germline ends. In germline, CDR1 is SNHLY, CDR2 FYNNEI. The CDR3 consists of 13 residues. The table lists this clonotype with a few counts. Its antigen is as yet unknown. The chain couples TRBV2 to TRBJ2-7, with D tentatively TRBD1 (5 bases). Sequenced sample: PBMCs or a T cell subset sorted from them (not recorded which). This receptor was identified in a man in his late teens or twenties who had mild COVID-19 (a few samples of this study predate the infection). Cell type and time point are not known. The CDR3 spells CASTGARLHEQYV. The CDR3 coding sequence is TGTGCCAGCACTGGGGCCCGGCTCCACGAGCAGTACGTC.